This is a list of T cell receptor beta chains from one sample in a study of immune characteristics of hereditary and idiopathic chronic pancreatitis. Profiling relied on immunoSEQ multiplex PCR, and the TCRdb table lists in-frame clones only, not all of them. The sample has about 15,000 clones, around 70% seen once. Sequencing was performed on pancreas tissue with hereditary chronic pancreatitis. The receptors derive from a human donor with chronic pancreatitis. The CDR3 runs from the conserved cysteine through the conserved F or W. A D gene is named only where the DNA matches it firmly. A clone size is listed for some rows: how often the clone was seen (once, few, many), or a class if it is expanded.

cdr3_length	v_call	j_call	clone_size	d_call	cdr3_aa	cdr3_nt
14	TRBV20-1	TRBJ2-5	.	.	CSASNWRDKETQYF	TGCAGTGCTAGTAACTGGCGGGACAAAGAGACCCAGTACTTC
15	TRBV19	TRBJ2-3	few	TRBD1	CASSQDRVGTDTQYF	TGTGCCAGTAGTCAGGACAGGGTAGGGACAGATACGCAGTATTTT
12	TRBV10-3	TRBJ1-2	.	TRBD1	CAITPDRGPYTF	TGTGCCATCACCCCAGACAGGGGGCCCTACACCTTC
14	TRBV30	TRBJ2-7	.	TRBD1	CAWSEQGGRHEQYF	TGTGCCTGGAGCGAACAGGGGGGTAGGCACGAGCAGTACTTC
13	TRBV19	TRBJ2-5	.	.	CASSIRRAETQYF	TGTGCCAGTAGTATCCGACGGGCTGAGACCCAGTACTTC
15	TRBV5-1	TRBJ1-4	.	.	CASSLSGASNEKLFF	TGCGCCAGCAGCCTATCGGGGGCATCTAATGAAAAACTGTTTTTT
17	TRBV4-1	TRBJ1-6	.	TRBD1	CASSQDRGTNNNSPLHF	TGCGCCAGCAGCCAAGACAGGGGGACCAACAATAATTCACCCCTCCACTTT
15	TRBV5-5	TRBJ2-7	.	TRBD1	CASSPPGTGAIEQYF	TGTGCCAGCAGCCCCCCCGGGACAGGGGCCATCGAGCAGTACTTC
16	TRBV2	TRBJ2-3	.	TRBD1	CASSEFQGASTDTQYF	TGTGCCAGCAGTGAGTTTCAGGGGGCTAGCACAGATACGCAGTATTTT
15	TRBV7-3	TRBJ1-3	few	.	CASSPQPYPGNTIYF	TGTGCCAGCAGCCCACAGCCCTACCCAGGAAACACCATATATTTT
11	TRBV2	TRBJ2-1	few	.	CASTYYNEQFF	TGTGCCAGCACTTACTACAATGAGCAGTTCTTC
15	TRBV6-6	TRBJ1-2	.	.	CASMSLLRGSYGYTF	TGTGCCAGCATGTCCTTATTAAGGGGCAGCTATGGCTACACCTTC
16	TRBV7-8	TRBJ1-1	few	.	CASSPRGGGMGTEAFF	TGTGCCAGCAGCCCTCGGGGCGGGGGCATGGGCACTGAAGCTTTCTTT
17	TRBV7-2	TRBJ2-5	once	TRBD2	CASSLASGSYRGETQYF	TGTGCCAGCAGCTTAGCTAGCGGGAGTTATCGGGGAGAGACCCAGTACTTC
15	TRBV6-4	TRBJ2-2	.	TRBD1	CASSAEQGASGELFF	TGTGCCAGCAGCGCCGAACAGGGGGCGAGCGGGGAGCTGTTTTTT
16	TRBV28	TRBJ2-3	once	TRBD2	CATGLASSFGTDTQYF	TGTGCCACCGGACTAGCGAGTTCCTTCGGGACAGATACGCAGTATTTT
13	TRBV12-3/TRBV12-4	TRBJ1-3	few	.	CASSFSSGNTIYF	TGTGCCAGCAGTTTTTCCTCTGGAAACACCATATATTTT
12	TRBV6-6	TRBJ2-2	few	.	CASTQNPGELFF	TGTGCCAGCACCCAAAACCCCGGGGAGCTGTTTTTT
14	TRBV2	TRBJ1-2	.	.	CASSEVTVDYGYTF	TGTGCCAGCAGTGAAGTAACGGTTGACTATGGCTACACCTTC
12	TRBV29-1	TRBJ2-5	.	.	CSVGERGAAQYF	TGCAGCGTGGGGGAACGGGGGGCGGCCCAGTACTTC
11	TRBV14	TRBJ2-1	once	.	CASSQFNEQFF	TGTGCCAGCAGCCAATTCAATGAGCAGTTCTTC
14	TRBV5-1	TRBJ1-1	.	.	CASSLDGGSTEAFF	TGCGCCAGCAGCTTGGATGGGGGATCAACTGAAGCTTTCTTT
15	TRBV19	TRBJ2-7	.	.	CASSIGGIGVYEQYF	TGTGCCAGTAGTATAGGCGGGATCGGGGTCTACGAGCAGTACTTC